Following are 26 T cell receptor beta chains from one sample sequenced in a study of blood T cells in healthy people across ages. Primed by a sample-barcoded 5' primer and a J-beta primer mix, a second PCR proceeded for roughly 7 to 12 cycles. TCRdb re-analysed the 5' RACE reads in MiXCR, keeping a single row per CDR3 protein. This sample carries a few hundred thousand distinct CDR3 sequences, 52% of them seen once, and the ten largest clones take roughly 51%. Source material: blood. The origin of the receptors is a man aged 55-75 years in good health.

This chain joins TRBV25-1 and TRBJ2-7, with no clear D. Per germline, CDR1 MGHDK and CDR2 SYGVNS. The CDR3 has 14 residues. The V gene lost 3 bases and the J gene lost 1 base, with 10 bases spanning the gap. The CDR3 bases are TGTGCCAGCAGTGACCCCGGGCCTTCCTACGAGCAGTACTTC. Its translation: CASSDPGPSYEQYF.

This chain joins TRBV6-2 or TRBV6-3 and TRBJ2-5; 10 positions match TRBD2. This CDR3 is built from 15 residues. Germline CDR1 MNHEY, CDR2 SVGEGT. With V trimmed by 2 bases and J by 7 bases, 7 bases remained unmatched. This chain's CDR3 is CASSYVAGGRGTQYF. CDR3 DNA sequence: TGTGCCAGCAGTTACGTAGCGGGAGGCCGTGGGACCCAGTACTTC.

This clonotype was picked up a small number of times. The chain carries TRBV7-8 and TRBJ2-7; TRBD2 matches at 8 bases. CDR3 size: 13 residues. The V gene's germline CDR1 is SGHVS and CDR2 FQNEAQ. V shed 7 bases and J 6 bases; nucleotides not matched to a gene: 8. DNA for the CDR3: TGTGCCAGCACCCGGGGGGGAGCTGTCGAGCAGTACTTC. Translated, it gives CASTRGGAVEQYF.

This clonotype was detected a few times. This sequence may be a read error, since a much larger clone differs from it by one base. Because the CDR3's place on the DNA is in doubt, the DNA is left out and the CDR3 is given as listed by TCRdb. The chain's CDR3 is CASSLVGQGNSNERFF. The chain carries TRBV11-3 and TRBJ2-1; TRBD1 is taken as the D call from the table, unchecked against the DNA. The CDR3 spans 16 residues, counting both ends. CDR1 is SGHNT, CDR2 YENEEA, per germline.

The chain employs TRBV4-1 and TRBJ2-5; D is ambiguous. The CDR3 runs 15 residues. The germline V and J ends were trimmed by 0 bases and 5 bases, with 13 bases remaining between them. Germline V gives CDR1 MGHRA, CDR2 YSYEKL. CDR3 bases: TGCGCCAGCAGCCAAGATAGTCGGAGCGAGGAGACCCAGTACTTC. Translating gives CASSQDSRSEETQYF.

V usage is TRBV29-1 and J usage is TRBJ1-4; 9 nucleotides align to TRBD1. The CDR3 contains 14 residues. Germline V gene sequence: CDR1 SQVTM, CDR2 ANQGSEA. V was clipped by 6 bases and J by 7 bases; unmatched bases: 9. The CDR3: CSVGTQGAVEKLFF. CDR3 in DNA: TGCAGCGTGGGCACACAGGGGGCAGTTGAAAAACTGTTTTTT.

Comment on this clonotype: A single base separates this from a much larger clone, so it may be a read error. The chain carries TRBV7-2 and TRBJ1-5; D not resolved. The germline V gene has CDR1 SGHTA and CDR2 FQGNSA. The CDR3 is 13 amino acids. CDR3 loop: CASSPYSSQPQHF. The CDR3 region has the DNA TGTGCCAGCAGCCCCTATAGCAGTCAGCCCCAGCATTTT.

The table lists this clonotype with many counts. The rearrangement uses TRBV7-8 and TRBJ2-7; D may be TRBD1 or TRBD2 (6 bases each). Trimming took off 5 bases at V and 3 bases at J, with 20 bases between the two ends. This CDR3 region has 16 residues. The germline V gene has CDR1 SGHVS and CDR2 FQNEAQ. DNA of the CDR3: TGTGCCAGCAGCACCGTGACTGGGGGGCTGGGCTACGAGCAGTACTTC. This sequence encodes CASSTVTGGLGYEQYF.

This chain connects TRBV4-1 to TRBJ1-2, with D maybe TRBD1 (5 bases). V dropped 0 bases and J dropped 3 bases, with 8 bases sitting between them. Germline lookup yields CDR1 MGHRA and CDR2 YSYEKL. This CDR3 contains 14 residues. CDR3 amino acids: CASSQETEDYGYTF. For the CDR3, the DNA is TGCGCCAGCAGCCAAGAGACAGAGGACTATGGCTACACCTTC.

This rearrangement joins TRBV7-9 to TRBJ2-5; D unclear. Germline V gene sequence: CDR1 SEHNR, CDR2 FQNEAQ (reference sequence). The CDR3 consists of 11 residues. The DNA of the CDR3 is TGTGTCTGTGAAAGCGAGGAGACCCAGTACTTC. This gives the protein CVCESEETQYF.

This clonotype was detected only a few times. The CDR3 DNA follows: TGTGCCAGCAGTCCACGGACAGGGGGATACGAGCAGTACTTC. Translating it yields CASSPRTGGYEQYF. The chain employs TRBV9 and TRBJ2-7; 10 nucleotides match TRBD1. CDR1 is SGDLS, CDR2 YYNGEE, per germline. The CDR3 has 14 residues. The V and J ends lost 5 bases and 4 bases, in that order; junction bases with no gene match: 6.

V is TRBV3-1 and J is TRBJ2-5, with a weak D call TRBD2 (6 bases). CDR3 size: 15 residues. Germline V gene lookup returns CDR1 LGHDT and CDR2 YNNKEL (reference sequence). V lost 3 bases and J lost 11, with 22 bases in between. CDR3 nucleotides: TGTGCCAGCAGCCAGACTAGGCTCAAAGACAATGAGCAGTACTTC. Protein product: CASSQTRLKDNEQYF.

Remarks on this clonotype: At one boundary the junction diverges from the germline segment, which might be a read error. V usage is TRBV7-2 and J usage is TRBJ2-3, with TRBD2 identical over 9 bases. The CDR3 spans 15 residues. CDR1 and CDR2 from the germline V gene are SGHTA and FQGNSA. The chain's CDR3 is CASSLGTSPSDTQYF. DNA for the CDR3: TGTGCCAGCAGCCTAGGGACTAGCCCCTCTGATACACAGTATTTT.

This clonotype was observed a single time. Given a much more abundant clone one base away, this may be a read error. The genes are TRBV20-1 and TRBJ2-1, with 10 bases that match TRBD2. The CDR3 covers 16 residues. V was pared by 7 bases and J by 7 bases, with 16 bases of the junction left unmatched. Germline lookup yields CDR1 DFQATT and CDR2 SNEGSKA (reference sequence). The DNA of the CDR3 is TGCAGTGTTAGTTCACCGGGAGCGGGAGGGCTTAATGAGCAGTTCTTC. This sequence encodes CSVSSPGAGGLNEQFF.

This clonotype was found a few times. The rearrangement joins TRBV21-1 to TRBJ2-5. The J call is doubtful: the DNA matches TRBJ2-7 better. TRBV21-1 is a recognized pseudogene. The CDR3 is 10 residues long. CDR3 bases: TGTGCCAGCACCGCGTCCGAGCAGTACTTC. This gives the protein CASTASEQYF.

The chain is built from TRBV6-1 and TRBJ2-7, with TRBD1 as a possible D gene (6 bases). V was pared by 7 bases and J by 6 bases, with 16 bases between. This CDR3 comprises 13 residues. Germline-derived CDR1 and CDR2 are MNHNS and SASEGT. CDR3 sequence reads: CASTLRVGGEQYF. CDR3 DNA sequence: TGTGCCAGCACCCTACGCGTAGGGGGCGAGCAGTACTTC.

This rearrangement joins TRBV3-1 to TRBJ2-5; D unresolved. Between the trimmed V and J ends, which lost 0 bases and 11 bases, there was a span of 13 bases. Germline V lookup: CDR1 LGHDT, CDR2 YNNKEL (reference sequence). The CDR3 spans 13 residues. Here the CDR3 DNA reads TGTGCCAGCAGCCAAGAAACAGCTTACGGGCAGTACTTC. Translating it yields CASSQETAYGQYF.

The gene calls are TRBV13 and TRBJ1-2; D is possibly TRBD1 (6 bases). This CDR3 contains 14 residues. V lost 0 bases and J lost 6, with 11 bases in between. In germline, CDR1 is PRHDT, CDR2 FYEKMQ (reference sequence). The CDR3 region is CASSLGRGGNGYTF. As DNA, the CDR3 is TGTGCCAGCAGCTTAGGACGTGGGGGCAATGGCTACACCTTC.

The chain has TRBV12-3 or TRBV12-4 and TRBJ2-7; 10 nucleotides line up with TRBD1. The CDR3 is 16 amino acids. The V segment lost 1 base and the J segment 5 bases; nucleotides outside the gene matches: 8. The CDR3 is CASSLGETGGHDEQYF. The CDR3, as DNA: TGTGCCAGCAGTTTAGGTGAGACAGGGGGCCACGACGAGCAGTACTTC.

In its sample, this clonotype was seen a few times. CDR3 protein: CASNAPGQGPRYGYTF. The CDR3 nucleotides read TGTGCCAGCAATGCCCCGGGACAGGGGCCGCGTTATGGCTACACCTTC. The chain uses TRBV12-3 or TRBV12-4 and TRBJ1-2; 10 nucleotides match TRBD1. The V and J ends lost 7 bases and 5 bases, in that order; junction bases with no gene match: 13. The CDR3 loop spans 16 amino acids.

The J gene is TRBJ2-1, the V gene TRBV24-1; D gene unclear. Germline lookup yields CDR1 KGHDR and CDR2 SFDVKD. The CDR3 is 12 residues long. V shed 4 bases and J shed 15 bases, with 15 bases lying between them. The CDR3 region is CATSETSRPRFF. The CDR3 nucleotides read TGTGCCACCAGTGAGACCTCTCGTCCGCGGTTCTTC.

The rearrangement links TRBV5-1 to TRBJ2-1, with D perhaps TRBD1 (5 bases). CDR1 is SGHRS and CDR2 is YFSETQ in the germline V gene. Trimming took off 2 bases at V and 3 bases at J, with 9 bases between the two ends. The CDR3 spans 14 residues. The CDR3 loop reads CASSFGADYNEQFF. CDR3 in DNA: TGCGCCAGCAGCTTTGGGGCTGACTACAATGAGCAGTTCTTC.

This sequence joins TRBV3-1 and TRBJ2-1, with D hard to call. The V gene's germline CDR1 is LGHDT and CDR2 YNNKEL (reference sequence). V was clipped by 0 bases and J by 4 bases, with 10 bases between them. The CDR3 contains 15 residues. The CDR3 bases are TGTGCCAGCAGCCAAGATAGGGCGGAATACAATGAGCAGTTCTTC. Translated, it gives CASSQDRAEYNEQFF.

The V call is TRBV28, the J call TRBJ2-3; 8 bases agree with TRBD2. CDR1 is MDHEN, CDR2 SYDVKM, per germline. The CDR3 contains 15 residues. J was trimmed by 3 bases and V by 2 bases; bases with no gene match: 4. This CDR3 reads CASSLPLAGTDTQYF. CDR3 DNA sequence: TGTGCCAGCAGTTTACCCCTAGCGGGTACAGATACGCAGTATTTT. The full variable domain, with the rest looked up from reference TRBV28 and TRBJ2-3, is DVKVTQSSRYLVKRTGEKVFLECVQDMDHENMFWYRQDPGLGLRLIYFSYDVKMKEKGDIPEGYSVSREKKERFSLILESASTNQTSMYLCASSLPLAGTDTQYFGPGTRLTVL.

This chain links TRBV12-3 or TRBV12-4 with TRBJ2-1; TRBD1 is a possible D gene (5 bases). The CDR3 consists of 15 residues. Deletions cut 6 bases from V and 7 bases from J, with 19 bases between. The CDR3: CASRAGIGLKNEQFF. The CDR3 DNA reads as TGTGCCAGCAGAGCAGGGATAGGATTGAAAAATGAGCAGTTCTTC.

The chain employs TRBV6-5 and TRBJ2-3, with no clear D. This CDR3 region has 14 residues. CDR1 MNHEY and CDR2 SVGAGI come from the germline V gene. V shed 2 bases and J shed 6 bases, with 12 bases lying between them. The chain's CDR3 is CASSYKASWDTQYF. CDR3 DNA: TGTGCCAGCAGTTACAAGGCTAGTTGGGATACGCAGTATTTT.